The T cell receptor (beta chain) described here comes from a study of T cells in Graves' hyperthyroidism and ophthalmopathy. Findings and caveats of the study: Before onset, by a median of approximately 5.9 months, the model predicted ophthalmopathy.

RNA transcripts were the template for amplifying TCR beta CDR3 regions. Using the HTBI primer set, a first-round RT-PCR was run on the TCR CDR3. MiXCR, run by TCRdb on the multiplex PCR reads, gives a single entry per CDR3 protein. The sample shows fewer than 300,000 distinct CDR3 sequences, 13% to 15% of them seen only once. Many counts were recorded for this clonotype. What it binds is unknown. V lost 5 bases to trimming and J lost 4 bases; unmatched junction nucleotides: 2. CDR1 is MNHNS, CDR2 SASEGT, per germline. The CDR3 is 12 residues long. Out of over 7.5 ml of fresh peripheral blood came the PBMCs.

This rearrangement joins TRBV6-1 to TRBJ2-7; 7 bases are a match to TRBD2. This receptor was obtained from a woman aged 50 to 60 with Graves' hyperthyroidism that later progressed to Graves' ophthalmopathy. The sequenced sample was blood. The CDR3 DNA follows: TGTGCCAGCAGTCCTAGCGGTTACGAGCAGTACTTC. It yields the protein CASSPSGYEQYF.